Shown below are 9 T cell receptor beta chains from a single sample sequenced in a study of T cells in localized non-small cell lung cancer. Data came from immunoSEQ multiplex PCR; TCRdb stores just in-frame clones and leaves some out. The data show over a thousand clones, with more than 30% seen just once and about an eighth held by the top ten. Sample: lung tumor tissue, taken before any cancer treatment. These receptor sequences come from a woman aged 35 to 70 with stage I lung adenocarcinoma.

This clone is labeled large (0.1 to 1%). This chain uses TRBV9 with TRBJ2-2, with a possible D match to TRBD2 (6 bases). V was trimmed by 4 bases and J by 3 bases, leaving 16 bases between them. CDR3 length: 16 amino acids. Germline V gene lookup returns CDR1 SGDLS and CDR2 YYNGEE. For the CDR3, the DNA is TGTGCCAGCAGCCCCCGCTTGGGGGGAGACACCGGGGAGCTGTTTTTT. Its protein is CASSPRLGGDTGELFF.

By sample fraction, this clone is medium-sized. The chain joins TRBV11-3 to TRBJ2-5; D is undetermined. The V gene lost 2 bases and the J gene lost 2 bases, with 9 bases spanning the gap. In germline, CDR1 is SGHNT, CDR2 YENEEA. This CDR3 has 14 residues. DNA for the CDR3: TGTGCCAGCAGCTTAACAACCCCACAAGAGACCCAGTACTTC. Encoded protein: CASSLTTPQETQYF.

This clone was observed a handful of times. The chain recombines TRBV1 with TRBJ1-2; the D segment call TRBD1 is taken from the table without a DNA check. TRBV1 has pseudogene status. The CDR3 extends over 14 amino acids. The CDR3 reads CTSSRKTGDYGYTF. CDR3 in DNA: TGCACCAGCAGCCGGAAAACAGGGGACTATGGCTACACCTTC.

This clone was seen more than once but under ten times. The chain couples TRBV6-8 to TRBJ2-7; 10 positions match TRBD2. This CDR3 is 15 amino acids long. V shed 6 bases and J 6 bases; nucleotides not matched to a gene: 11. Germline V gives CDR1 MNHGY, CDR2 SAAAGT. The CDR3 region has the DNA TGTGCCAGCAGACGCGGGACTAGCGACCCCTCCGAGCAGTACTTC. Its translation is CASRRGTSDPSEQYF.

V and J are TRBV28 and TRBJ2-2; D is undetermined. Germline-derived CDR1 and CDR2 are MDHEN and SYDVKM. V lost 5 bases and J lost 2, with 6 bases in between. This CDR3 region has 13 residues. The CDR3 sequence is CASSQINTGELFF. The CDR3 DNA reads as TGTGCCAGCAGTCAGATAAACACCGGGGAGCTGTTTTTT.

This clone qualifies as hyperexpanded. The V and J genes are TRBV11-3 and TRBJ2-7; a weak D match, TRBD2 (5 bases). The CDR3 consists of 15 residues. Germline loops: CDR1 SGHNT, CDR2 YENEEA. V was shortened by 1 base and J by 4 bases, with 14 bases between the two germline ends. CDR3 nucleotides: TGTGCCAGCAGCTTAGGGATAGCCGAGGGATACGAGCAGTACTTC. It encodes CASSLGIAEGYEQYF. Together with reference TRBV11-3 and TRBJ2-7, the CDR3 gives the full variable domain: EAGVVQSPRYKIIEKKQPVAFWCNPISGHNTLYWYLQNLGQGPELLIRYENEEAVDDSQLPKDRFSAERLKGVDSTLKIQPAELGDSAVYLCASSLGIAEGYEQYFGPGTRLTVT.

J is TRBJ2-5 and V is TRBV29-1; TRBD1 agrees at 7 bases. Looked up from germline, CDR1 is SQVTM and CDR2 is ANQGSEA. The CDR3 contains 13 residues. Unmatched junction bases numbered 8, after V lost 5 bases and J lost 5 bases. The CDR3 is CSVPSSQGETQYF. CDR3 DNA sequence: TGCAGCGTTCCGTCATCACAGGGGGAGACCCAGTACTTC.

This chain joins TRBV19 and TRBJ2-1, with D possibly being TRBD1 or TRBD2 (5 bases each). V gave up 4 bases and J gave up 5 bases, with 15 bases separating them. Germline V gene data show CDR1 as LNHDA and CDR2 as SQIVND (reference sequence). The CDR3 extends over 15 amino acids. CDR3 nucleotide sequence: TGTGCCAGTAGTACCGGGACCCTATGGAACAATGAGCAGTTCTTC. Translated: CASSTGTLWNNEQFF.

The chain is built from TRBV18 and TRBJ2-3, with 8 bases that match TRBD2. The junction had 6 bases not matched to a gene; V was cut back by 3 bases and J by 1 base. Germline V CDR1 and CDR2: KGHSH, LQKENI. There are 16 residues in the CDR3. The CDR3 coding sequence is TGTGCCAGCTCACCTACCCTCGGGGGGGGCACAGATACGCAGTATTTT. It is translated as CASSPTLGGGTDTQYF. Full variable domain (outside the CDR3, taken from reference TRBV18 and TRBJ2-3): NAGVMQNPRHLVRRRGQEARLRCSPMKGHSHVYWYRQLPEEGLKFMVYLQKENIIDESGMPKERFSAEFPKEGPSILRIQQVVRGDSAAYFCASSPTLGGGTDTQYFGPGTRLTVL.